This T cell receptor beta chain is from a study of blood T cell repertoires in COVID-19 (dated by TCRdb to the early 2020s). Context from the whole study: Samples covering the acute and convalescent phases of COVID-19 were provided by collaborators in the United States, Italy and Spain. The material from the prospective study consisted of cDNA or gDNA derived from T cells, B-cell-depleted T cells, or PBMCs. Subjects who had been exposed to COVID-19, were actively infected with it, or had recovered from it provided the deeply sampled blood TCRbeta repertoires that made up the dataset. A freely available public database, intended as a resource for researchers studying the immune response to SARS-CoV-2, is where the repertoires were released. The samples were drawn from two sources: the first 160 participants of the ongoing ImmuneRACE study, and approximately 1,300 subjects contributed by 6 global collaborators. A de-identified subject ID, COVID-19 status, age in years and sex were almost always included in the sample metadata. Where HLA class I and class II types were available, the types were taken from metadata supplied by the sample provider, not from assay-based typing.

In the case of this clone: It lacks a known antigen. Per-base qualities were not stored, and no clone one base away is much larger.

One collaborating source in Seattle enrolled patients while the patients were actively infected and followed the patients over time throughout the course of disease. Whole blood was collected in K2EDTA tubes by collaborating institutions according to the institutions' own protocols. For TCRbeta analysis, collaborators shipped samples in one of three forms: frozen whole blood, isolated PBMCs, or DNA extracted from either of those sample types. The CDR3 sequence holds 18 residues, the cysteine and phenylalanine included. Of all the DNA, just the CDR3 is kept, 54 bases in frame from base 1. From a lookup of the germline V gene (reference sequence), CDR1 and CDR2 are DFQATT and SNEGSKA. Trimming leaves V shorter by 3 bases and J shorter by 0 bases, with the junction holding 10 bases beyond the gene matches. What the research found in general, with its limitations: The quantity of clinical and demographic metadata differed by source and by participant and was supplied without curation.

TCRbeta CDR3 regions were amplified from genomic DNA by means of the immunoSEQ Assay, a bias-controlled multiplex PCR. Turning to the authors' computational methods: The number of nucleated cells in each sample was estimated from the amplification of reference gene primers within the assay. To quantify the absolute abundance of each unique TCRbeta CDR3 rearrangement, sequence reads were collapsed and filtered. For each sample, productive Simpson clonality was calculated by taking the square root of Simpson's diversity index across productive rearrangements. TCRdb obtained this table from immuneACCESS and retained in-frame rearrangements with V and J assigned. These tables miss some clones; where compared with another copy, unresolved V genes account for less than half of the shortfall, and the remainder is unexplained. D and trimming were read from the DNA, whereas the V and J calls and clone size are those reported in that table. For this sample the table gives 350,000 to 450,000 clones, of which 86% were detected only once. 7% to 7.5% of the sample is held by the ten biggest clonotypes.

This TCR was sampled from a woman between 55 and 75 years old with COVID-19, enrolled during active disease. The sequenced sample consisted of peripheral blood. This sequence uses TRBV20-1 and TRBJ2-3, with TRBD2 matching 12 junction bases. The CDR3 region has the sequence CSASSSGGVQTSTDTQYF. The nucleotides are TGCAGTGCTAGTTCTAGCGGGGGGGTCCAGACTAGCACAGATACGCAGTATTTT.